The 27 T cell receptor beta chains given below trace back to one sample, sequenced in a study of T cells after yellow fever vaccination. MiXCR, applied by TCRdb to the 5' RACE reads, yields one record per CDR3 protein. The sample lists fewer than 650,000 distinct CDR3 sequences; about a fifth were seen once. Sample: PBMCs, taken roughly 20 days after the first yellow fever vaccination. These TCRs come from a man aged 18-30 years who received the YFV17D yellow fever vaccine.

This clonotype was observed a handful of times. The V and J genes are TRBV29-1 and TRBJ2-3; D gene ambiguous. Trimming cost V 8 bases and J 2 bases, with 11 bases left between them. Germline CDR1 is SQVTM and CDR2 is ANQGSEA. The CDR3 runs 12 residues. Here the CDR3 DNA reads TGCAGCATCGCATCGGCCACAGATACGCAGTATTTT. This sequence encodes CSIASATDTQYF.

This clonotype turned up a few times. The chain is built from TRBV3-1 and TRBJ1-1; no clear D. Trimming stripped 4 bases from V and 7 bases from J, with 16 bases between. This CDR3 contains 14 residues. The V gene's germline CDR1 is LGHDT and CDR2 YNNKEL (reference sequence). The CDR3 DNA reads TGTGCCAGCAGCCCCAATACAGCCTCCAGTGAAGCTTTCTTT. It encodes CASSPNTASSEAFF.

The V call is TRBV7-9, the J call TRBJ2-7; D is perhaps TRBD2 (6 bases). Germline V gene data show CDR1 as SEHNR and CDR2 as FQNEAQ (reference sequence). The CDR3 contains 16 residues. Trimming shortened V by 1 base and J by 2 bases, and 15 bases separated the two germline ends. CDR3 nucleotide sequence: TGTGCCAGCAGCTTAGGGGATGCGGGGCAAACCTACGAGCAGTACTTC. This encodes CASSLGDAGQTYEQYF.

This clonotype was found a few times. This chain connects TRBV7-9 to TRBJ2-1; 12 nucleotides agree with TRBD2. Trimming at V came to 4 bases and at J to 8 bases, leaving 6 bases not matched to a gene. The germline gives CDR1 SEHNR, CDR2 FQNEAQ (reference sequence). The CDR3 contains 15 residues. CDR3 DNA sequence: TGTGCCAGCAGCTCTAGCGGGGGGGGCCATGATGAGCAGTTCTTC. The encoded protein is CASSSSGGGHDEQFF.

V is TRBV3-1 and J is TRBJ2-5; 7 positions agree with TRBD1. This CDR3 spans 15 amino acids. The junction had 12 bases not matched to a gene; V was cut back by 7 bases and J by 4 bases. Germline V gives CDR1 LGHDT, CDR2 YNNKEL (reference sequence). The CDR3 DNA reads TGTGCCAGCACTTATAACCCAGGGGGTTCAGAGACCCAGTACTTC. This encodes CASTYNPGGSETQYF.

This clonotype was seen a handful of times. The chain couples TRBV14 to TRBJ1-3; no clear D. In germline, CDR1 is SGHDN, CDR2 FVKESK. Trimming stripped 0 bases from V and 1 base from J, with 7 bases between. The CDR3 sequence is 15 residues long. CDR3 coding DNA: TGTGCCAGCAGCCAAGATCTGGTGTCTGGAAACACCATATATTTT. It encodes CASSQDLVSGNTIYF.

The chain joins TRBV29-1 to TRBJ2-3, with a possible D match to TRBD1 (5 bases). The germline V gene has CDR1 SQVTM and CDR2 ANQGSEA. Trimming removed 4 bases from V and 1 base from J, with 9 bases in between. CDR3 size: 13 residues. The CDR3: CSVAGIGTDTQYF. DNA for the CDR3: TGCAGCGTTGCAGGGATCGGCACAGATACGCAGTATTTT.

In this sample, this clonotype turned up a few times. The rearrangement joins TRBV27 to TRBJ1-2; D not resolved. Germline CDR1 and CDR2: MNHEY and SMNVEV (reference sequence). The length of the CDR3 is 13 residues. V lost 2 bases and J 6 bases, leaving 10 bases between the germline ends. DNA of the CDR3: TGTGCCAGCAGTTTACGGCGGAATCATGGCTACACCTTC. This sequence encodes CASSLRRNHGYTF.

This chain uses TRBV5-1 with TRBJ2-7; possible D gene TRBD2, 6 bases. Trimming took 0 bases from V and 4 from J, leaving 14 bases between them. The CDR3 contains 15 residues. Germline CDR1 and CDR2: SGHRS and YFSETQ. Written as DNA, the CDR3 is TGCGCCAGCAGCTTGGGGACCCGGGGGTATTACGAGCAGTACTTC. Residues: CASSLGTRGYYEQYF.

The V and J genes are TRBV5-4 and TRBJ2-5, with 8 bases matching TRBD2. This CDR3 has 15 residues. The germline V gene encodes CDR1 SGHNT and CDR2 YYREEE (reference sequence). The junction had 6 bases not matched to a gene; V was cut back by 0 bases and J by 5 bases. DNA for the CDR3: TGTGCCAGCAGCTTGGACCCGGGGGGGCTCGAGACCCAGTACTTC. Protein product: CASSLDPGGLETQYF.

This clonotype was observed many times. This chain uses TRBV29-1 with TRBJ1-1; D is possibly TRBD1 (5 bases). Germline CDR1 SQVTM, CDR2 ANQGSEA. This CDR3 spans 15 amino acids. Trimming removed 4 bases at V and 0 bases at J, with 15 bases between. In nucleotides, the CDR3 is TGCAGCGTTGCACCGGGTTGGGGGATGAACACTGAAGCTTTCTTT. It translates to CSVAPGWGMNTEAFF.

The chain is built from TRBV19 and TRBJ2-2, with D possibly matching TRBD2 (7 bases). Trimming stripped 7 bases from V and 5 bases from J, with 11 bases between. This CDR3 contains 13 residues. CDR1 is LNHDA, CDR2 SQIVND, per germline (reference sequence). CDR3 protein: CASTKGGTGELFF. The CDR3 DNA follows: TGTGCCAGTACCAAGGGGGGGACCGGGGAGCTGTTTTTT.

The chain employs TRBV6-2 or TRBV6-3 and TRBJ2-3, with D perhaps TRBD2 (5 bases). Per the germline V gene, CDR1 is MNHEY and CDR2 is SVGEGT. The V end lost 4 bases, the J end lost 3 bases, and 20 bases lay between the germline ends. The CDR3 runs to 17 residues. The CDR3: CASSSRTGFPGTDTQYF. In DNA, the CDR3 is TGTGCCAGCAGTTCCAGGACGGGGTTCCCGGGGACAGATACGCAGTATTTT.

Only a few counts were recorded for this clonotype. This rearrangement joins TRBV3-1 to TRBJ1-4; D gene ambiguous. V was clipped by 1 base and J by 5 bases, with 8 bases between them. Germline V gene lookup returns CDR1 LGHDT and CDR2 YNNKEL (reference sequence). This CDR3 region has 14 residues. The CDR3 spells CASSQGAVNEKLFF. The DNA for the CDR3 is TGTGCCAGCAGCCAAGGGGCGGTAAATGAAAAACTGTTTTTT.

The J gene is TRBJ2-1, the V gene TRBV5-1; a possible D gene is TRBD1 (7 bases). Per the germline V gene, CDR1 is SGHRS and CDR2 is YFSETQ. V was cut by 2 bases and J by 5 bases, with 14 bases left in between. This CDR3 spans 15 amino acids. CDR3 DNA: TGCGCCAGCAGCTTAGCGCCAGGGGGGCACAATGAGCAGTTCTTC. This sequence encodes CASSLAPGGHNEQFF.

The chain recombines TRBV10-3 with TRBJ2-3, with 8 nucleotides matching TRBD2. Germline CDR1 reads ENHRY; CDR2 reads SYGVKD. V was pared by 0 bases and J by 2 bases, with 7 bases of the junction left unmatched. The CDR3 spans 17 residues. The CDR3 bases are TGTGCCATCAGTGAGTCCGTACTAGCGGACCCCACAGATACGCAGTATTTT. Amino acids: CAISESVLADPTDTQYF.

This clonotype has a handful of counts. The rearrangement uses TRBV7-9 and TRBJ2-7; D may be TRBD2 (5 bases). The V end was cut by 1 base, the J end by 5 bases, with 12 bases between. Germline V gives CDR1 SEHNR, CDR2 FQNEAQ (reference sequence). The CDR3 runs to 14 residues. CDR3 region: CASSLVPGSDEQYF. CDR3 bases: TGTGCCAGCAGCTTAGTTCCGGGATCAGACGAGCAGTACTTC.

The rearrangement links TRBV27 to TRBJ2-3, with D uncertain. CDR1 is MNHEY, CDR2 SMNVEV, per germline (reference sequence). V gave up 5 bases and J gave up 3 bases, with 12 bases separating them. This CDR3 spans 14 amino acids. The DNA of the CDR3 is TGTGCCAGCAGTCCCGTTTTGGTTACAGATACGCAGTATTTT. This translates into CASSPVLVTDTQYF.

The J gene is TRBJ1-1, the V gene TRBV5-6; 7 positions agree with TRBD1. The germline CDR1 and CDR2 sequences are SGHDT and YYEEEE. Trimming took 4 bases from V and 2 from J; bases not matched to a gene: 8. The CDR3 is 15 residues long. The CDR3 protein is CASSLITGANTEAFF. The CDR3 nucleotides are TGTGCCAGCAGCCTCATTACAGGGGCTAACACTGAAGCTTTCTTT.

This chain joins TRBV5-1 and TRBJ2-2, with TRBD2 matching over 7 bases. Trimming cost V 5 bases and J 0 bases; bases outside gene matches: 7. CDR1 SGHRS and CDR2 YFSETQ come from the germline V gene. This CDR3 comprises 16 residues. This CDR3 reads CASRATSATNTGELFF. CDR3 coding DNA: TGCGCCAGCAGGGCTACTAGCGCCACGAACACCGGGGAGCTGTTTTTT.

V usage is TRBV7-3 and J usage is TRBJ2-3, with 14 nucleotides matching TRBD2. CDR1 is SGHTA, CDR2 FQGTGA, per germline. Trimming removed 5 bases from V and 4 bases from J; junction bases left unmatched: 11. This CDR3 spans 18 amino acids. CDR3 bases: TGTGCCAGCAGCGCGCTCGGGACTAGCGGGGGCACTGCAGATACGCAGTATTTT. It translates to CASSALGTSGGTADTQYF.

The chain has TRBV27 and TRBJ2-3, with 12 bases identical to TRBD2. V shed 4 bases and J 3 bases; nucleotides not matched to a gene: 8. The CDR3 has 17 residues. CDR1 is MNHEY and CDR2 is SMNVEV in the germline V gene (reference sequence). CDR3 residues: CASSWRLAGARTDTQYF. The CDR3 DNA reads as TGTGCCAGCAGTTGGAGACTAGCGGGGGCCCGTACAGATACGCAGTATTTT.

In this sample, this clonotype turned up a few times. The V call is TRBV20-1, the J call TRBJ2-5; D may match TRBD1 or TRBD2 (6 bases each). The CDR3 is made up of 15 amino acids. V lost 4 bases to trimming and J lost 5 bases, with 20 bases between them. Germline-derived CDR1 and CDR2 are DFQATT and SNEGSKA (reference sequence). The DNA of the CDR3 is TGCAGTGCTACACTCTCGGGGGCCGGCGGGGAGACCCAGTACTTC. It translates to CSATLSGAGGETQYF.

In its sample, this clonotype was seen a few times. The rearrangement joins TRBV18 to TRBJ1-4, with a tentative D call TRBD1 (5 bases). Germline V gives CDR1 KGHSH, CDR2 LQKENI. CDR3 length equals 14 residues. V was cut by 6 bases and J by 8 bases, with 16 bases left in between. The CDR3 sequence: CASSQEVQGEKLFF. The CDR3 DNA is TGTGCCAGCTCGCAGGAGGTCCAGGGCGAAAAACTGTTTTTT. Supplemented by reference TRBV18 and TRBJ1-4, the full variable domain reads NAGVMQNPRHLVRRRGQEARLRCSPMKGHSHVYWYRQLPEEGLKFMVYLQKENIIDESGMPKERFSAEFPKEGPSILRIQQVVRGDSAAYFCASSQEVQGEKLFFGSGTQLSVL.

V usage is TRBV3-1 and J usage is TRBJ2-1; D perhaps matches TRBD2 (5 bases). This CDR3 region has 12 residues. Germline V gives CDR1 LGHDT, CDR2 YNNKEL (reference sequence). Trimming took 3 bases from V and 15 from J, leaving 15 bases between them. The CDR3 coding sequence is TGTGCCAGCAGCCAGGCAGAGACTAAACGGTTCTTC. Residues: CASSQAETKRFF.

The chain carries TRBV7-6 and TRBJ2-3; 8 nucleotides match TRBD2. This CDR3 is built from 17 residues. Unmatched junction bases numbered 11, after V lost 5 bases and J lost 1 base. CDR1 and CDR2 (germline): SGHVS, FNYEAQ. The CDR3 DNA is TGTGCCAGCAGCCTTTGGGGAGCGGGGGCCCGCACAGATACGCAGTATTTT. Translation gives CASSLWGAGARTDTQYF.

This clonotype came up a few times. The CDR3 nucleotides are TGTGCCAGCAGTGTAGCGGGGGGGCAAAATGAGCAGTTCTTC. It translates to CASSVAGGQNEQFF. The V call is TRBV2, the J call TRBJ2-1; 11 positions match TRBD2. V trimming: 4 bases; J trimming: 7 bases; junction bases outside the gene matches: 3. CDR3 length equals 14 residues. CDR1 is SNHLY and CDR2 is FYNNEI in the germline V gene.